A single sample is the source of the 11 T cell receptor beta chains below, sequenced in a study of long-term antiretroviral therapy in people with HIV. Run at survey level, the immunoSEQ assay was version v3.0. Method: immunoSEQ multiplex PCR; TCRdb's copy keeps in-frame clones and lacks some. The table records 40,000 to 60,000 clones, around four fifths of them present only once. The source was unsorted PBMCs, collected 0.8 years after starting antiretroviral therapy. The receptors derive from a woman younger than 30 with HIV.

The CDR3 nucleotides are TGTGCCAGCAGCTTGCGCCAGGGCGTGACGGTCGATCAGCCCCAGCATTTT. Amino acid sequence: CASSLRQGVTVDQPQHF. The rearrangement uses TRBV7-2 and TRBJ1-5, with a possible D match to TRBD1 (5 bases). CDR3 length: 17 amino acids. V was cut by 3 bases and J by 5 bases, with 20 bases left in between. Germline CDR1 SGHTA, CDR2 FQGNSA.

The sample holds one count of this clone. The CDR3 region has the DNA TGCGCCAGCAGCCGTTCGAGCACCGGGGAGCTGTTTTTT. Amino acid sequence: CASSRSSTGELFF. The gene calls are TRBV4-3 and TRBJ2-2; no clear D. V dropped 4 bases and J dropped 4 bases, with 7 bases sitting between them. CDR1 is LGHNA and CDR2 is YSLEER in the germline V gene. This CDR3 region has 13 residues.

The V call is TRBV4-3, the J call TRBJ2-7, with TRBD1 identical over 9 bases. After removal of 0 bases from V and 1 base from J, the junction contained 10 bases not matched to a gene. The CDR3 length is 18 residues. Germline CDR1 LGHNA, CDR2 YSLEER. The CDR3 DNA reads TGCGCCAGCAGCCAAGATATAAGAGGAGGGACAGGGTCCTACGAGCAGTACTTC. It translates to CASSQDIRGGTGSYEQYF.

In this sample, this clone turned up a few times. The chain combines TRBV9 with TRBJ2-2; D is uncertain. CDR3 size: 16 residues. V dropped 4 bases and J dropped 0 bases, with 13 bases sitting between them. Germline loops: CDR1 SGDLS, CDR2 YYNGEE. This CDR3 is CASSPRPNTNTGELFF. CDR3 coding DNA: TGTGCCAGCAGCCCCCGTCCCAATACGAACACCGGGGAGCTGTTTTTT.

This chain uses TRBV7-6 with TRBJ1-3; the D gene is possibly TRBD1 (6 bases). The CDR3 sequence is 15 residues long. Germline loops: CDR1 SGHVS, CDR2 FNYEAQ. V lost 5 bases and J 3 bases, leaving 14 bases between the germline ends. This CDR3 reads CASSQSGTLGNTIYF. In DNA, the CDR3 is TGTGCCAGCAGCCAAAGCGGGACACTTGGAAACACCATATATTTT.

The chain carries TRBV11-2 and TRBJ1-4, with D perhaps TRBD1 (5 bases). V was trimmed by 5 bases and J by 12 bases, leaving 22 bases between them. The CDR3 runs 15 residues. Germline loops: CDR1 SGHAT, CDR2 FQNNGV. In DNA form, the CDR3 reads TGTGCCAGCAGCCCCCGGTCTGGACGCGGGGGGGAACTGTTTTTT. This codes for CASSPRSGRGGELFF.

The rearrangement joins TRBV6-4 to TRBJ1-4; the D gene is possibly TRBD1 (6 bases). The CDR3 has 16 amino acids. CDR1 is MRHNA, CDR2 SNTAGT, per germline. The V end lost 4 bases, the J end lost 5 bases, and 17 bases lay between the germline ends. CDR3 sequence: CASSGPRQDLNEKLFF. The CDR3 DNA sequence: TGTGCCAGCAGTGGACCGAGACAGGACTTAAATGAAAAACTGTTTTTT.

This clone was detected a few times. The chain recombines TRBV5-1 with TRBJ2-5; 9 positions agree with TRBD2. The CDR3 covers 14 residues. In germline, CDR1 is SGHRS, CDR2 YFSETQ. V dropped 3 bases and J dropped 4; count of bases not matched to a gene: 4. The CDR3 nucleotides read TGCGCCAGCAGCTATAGCGGGAGCGGAGAGACCCAGTACTTC. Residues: CASSYSGSGETQYF.

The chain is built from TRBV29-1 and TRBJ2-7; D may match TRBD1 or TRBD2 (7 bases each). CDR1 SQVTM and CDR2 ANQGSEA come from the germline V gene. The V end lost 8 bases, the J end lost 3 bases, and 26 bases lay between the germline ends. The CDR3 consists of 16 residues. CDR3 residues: CSIRRGGSNRGYEQYF. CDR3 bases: TGCAGCATTAGGCGGGGCGGGAGTAACAGGGGCTACGAGCAGTACTTC.

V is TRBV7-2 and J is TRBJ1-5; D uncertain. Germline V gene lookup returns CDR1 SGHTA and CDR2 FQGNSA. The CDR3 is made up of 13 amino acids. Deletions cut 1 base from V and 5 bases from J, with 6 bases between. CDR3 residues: CASSLGTYQPQHF. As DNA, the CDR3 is TGTGCCAGCAGCTTAGGCACCTATCAGCCCCAGCATTTT.

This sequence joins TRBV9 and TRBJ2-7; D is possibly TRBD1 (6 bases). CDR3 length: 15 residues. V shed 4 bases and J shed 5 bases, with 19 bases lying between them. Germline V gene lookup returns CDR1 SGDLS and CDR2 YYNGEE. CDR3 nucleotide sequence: TGTGCCAGCAGCCCCCAGGGGCCAGGAAGCGACGAGCAGTACTTC. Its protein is CASSPQGPGSDEQYF. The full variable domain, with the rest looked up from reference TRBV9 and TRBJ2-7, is DSGVTQTPKHLITATGQRVTLRCSPRSGDLSVYWYQQSLDQGLQFLIQYYNGEERAKGNILERFSAQQFPDLHSELNLSSLELGDSALYFCASSPQGPGSDEQYFGPGTRLTVT.